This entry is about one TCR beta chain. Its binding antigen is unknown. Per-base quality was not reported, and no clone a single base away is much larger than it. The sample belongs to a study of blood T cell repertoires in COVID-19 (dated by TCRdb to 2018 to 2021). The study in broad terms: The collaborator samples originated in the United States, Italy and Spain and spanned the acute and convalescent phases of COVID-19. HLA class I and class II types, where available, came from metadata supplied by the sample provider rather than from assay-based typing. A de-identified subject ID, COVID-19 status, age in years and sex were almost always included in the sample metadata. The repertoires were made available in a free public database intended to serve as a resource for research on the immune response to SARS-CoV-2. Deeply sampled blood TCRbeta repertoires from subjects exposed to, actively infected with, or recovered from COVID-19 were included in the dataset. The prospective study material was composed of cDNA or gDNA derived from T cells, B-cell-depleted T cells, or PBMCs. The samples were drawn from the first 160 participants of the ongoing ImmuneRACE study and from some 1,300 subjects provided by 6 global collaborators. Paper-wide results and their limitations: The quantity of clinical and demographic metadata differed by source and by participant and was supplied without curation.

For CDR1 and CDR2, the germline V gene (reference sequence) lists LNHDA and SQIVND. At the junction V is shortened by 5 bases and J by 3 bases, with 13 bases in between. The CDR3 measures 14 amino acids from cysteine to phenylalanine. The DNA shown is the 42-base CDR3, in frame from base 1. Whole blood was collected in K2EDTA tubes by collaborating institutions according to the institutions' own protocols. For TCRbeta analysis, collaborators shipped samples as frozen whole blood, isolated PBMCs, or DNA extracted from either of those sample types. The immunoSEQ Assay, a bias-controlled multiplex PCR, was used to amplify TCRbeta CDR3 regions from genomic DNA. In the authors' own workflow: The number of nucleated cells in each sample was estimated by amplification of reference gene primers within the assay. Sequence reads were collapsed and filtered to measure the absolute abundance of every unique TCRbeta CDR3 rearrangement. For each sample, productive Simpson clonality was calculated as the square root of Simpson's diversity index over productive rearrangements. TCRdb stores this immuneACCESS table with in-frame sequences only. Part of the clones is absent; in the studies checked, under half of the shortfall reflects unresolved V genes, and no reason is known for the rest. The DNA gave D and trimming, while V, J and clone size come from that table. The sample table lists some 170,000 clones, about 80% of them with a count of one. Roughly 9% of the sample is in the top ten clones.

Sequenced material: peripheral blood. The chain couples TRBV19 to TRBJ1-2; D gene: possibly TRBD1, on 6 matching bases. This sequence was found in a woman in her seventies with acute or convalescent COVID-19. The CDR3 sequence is CASSVTGPYYGYTF. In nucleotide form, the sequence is TGTGCCAGTAGTGTTACAGGGCCCTACTATGGCTACACCTTC.